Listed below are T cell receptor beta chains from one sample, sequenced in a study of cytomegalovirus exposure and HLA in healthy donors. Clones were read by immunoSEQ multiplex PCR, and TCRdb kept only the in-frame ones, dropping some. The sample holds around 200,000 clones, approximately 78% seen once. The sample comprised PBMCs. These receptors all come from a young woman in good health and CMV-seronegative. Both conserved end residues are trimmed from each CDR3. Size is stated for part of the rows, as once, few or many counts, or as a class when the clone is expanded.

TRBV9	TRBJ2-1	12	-	ASSVWGGSNEQF
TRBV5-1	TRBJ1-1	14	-	ASSGGTGNIDSEAF
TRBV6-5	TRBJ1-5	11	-	ASSGRQGETQH
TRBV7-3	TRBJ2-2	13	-	ASSLGGAEAGELF
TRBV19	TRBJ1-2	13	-	ATRDRERMFYGYT
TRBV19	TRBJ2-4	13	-	ASSIGAKAKNIQY
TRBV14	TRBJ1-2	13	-	ASSGQSGQGGGYT
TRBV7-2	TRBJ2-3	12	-	ASLALGGLDTQY
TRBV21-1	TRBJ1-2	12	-	ASSKSKQGYGYT
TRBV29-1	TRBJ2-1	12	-	SVSLAGVGNEQF
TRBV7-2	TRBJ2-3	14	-	ASSSRLAGGADTQY
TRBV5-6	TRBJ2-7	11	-	ASSLGTSLGRY
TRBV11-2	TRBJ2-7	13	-	ASSFGAGVSYEQY
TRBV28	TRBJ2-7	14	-	ASSLSPPRGNYEQY
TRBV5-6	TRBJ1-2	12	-	ASSWDRGGHGYT
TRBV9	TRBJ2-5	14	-	ASSVSPGQGGETQY
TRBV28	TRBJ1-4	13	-	ASSLSSDINEKLF
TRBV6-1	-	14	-	ASSGETGAGNYEQY
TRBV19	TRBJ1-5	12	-	ASTTGSGNQPQH
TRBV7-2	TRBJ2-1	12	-	ASRVGTLYNEQF
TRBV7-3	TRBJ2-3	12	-	ASSLSGSSDTQY
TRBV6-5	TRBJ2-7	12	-	ASSGQGSTYEQY
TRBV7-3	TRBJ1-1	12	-	ASSLLGGGTEAF
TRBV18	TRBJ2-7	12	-	ASSPRQGSYEQY
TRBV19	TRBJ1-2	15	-	ASSMRWSGGTGYGYT
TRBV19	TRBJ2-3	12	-	ASSRRGDTDTQY
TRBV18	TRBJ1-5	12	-	ASSDRQGVQPQH
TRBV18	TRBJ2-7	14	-	ASSTLPGQGSYEQY
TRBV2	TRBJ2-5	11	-	ASSVQDQETQY
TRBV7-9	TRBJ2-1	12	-	ASTTSGGTNEQF
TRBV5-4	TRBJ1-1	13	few	ASSPGGTGHTEAF
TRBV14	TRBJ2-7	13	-	ASPPGQGGPYEQY
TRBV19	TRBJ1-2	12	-	ASSIQGANYGYT
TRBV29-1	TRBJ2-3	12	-	SVSGSHPTDTQY
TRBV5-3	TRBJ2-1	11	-	ARSLALLAEQF
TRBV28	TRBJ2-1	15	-	ASRGSSGQVYFHEQF
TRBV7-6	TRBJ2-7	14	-	ASSSPPTGSMDEQY
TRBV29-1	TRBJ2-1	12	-	SVPAVISYNEQF
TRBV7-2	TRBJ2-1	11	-	ASSGTLGVEQF
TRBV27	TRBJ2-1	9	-	ATMSGNEQF
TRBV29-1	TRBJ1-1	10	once	SVEGTGARAF
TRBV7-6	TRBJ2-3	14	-	ASSLGGKGNTDTQY
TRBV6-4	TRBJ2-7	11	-	ASSPGQGLAQY
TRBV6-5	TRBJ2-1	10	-	ASRRSYNEQF
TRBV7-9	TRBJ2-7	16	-	ASRAGGDAGGQVGEQY
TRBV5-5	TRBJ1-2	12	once	ASSLAGQGHGYT
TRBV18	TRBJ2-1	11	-	ASSSGVSREQF